This T cell receptor (beta chain) came from a study of T cell repertoires in ileal Crohn's disease. The CDR3 runs to 14 residues. CDR1 and CDR2 (germline): SGHAT, FQNNGV. Trimming removed 5 bases from V and 0 bases from J, with 11 bases in between. Time point here: neoterminal ileum biopsy at postoperative endoscopy, about 6 months after surgery. The repertoire was sequenced with immunoSEQ multiplex PCR; TCRdb's copy has only in-frame clones and lacks some. The sample comprises about 59,000 clones, roughly nine tenths of which are singletons, and roughly 2% rests with the top ten. This sequence was found in an adult with Crohn's disease. The J gene is TRBJ2-7, the V gene TRBV11-2, with D possibly being TRBD1 (6 bases). Sequencing was performed on ileal tissue. CDR3 DNA sequence: TGTGCCAGCAGCCCAACAGGGAGCTCCTACGAGCAGTACGTC. Translation: CASSPTGSSYEQYV.